These 9 T cell receptor beta chains came from one sample sequenced in a study of T-cell reconstitution after alpha-beta-depleted transplantation in children. Unique molecular identifiers were used in preparing the TCRbeta library. TCRdb re-analysed the PCR reads in MiXCR, keeping a single row per CDR3 protein. Seen here are around 410,000 distinct CDR3 sequences, 11% observed once, and the top ten hold roughly 5.1%. This specimen was PBMCs from the stem cell graft donor, taken from the stem cell graft. These receptors were obtained from a human donor who donated a stem cell graft to a child with acute myeloid leukemia.

This chain connects TRBV5-1 to TRBJ2-5; D might be TRBD1 or TRBD2, each matching 6 bases. The CDR3 contains 16 residues. Per germline, CDR1 SGHRS and CDR2 YFSETQ. Trimming shortened V by 4 bases and J by 0 bases, and 16 bases separated the two germline ends. This CDR3 reads CASSRLPGDNQETQYF. The CDR3 DNA is TGCGCCAGCAGCCGTCTCCCGGGGGACAACCAAGAGACCCAGTACTTC.

The CDR3 is CASIGGTGNTIYF. The DNA of the CDR3 is TGTGCCAGCATTGGGGGTACTGGAAACACCATATATTTT. The chain employs TRBV6-1 and TRBJ1-3; possibly TRBD1 for D (5 bases). Trimming left V 7 bases short and J 2 bases short, with 9 bases between. The CDR3 is made up of 13 amino acids. CDR1 and CDR2 from the germline V gene are MNHNS and SASEGT.

There are a few counts of this clonotype. The chain carries TRBV7-9 and TRBJ2-7; 8 bases fit TRBD1. The germline CDR1 and CDR2 sequences are SEHNR and FQNEAQ (reference sequence). J gave up 9 bases and V 5 bases, and 6 bases lay outside the gene matches. The CDR3 is 12 residues long. CDR3 sequence reads: CASSHGQGVQYV. The CDR3 coding sequence is TGTGCCAGCAGCCATGGACAGGGTGTGCAGTACGTC.

The V gene is TRBV7-2, the J gene TRBJ2-3; 14 bases fit TRBD2. The germline V gene has CDR1 SGHTA and CDR2 FQGNSA. V lost 5 bases, J lost 4 bases, and 5 bases stayed unmatched. This CDR3 is built from 16 residues. CDR3 in amino acids: CASSQGLAGASDTQYF. As DNA, the CDR3 is TGTGCCAGCAGCCAGGGACTAGCGGGGGCCTCAGATACGCAGTATTTT.

Many counts were recorded for this clonotype. The chain couples TRBV21-1 to TRBJ2-5; the table names TRBD1, a call not compared with the DNA. TRBV21-1 has pseudogene status. This CDR3 spans 15 amino acids. This chain's CDR3 is CASSKVWDSQETQYF. For the CDR3, the DNA is TGTGCCAGCAGCAAAGTTTGGGACAGCCAAGAGACCCAGTACTTC.

This clonotype has a handful of counts. The genes are TRBV25-1 and TRBJ2-1, with 10 bases aligning to TRBD2. Losses at the gene ends were 4 bases for V and 8 bases for J; bases not matched to a gene: 14. There are 17 residues in the CDR3. CDR1 and CDR2 (germline): MGHDK, SYGVNS. As DNA, the CDR3 is TGTGCCAGCAGTGTCGGACTCGAGCGGGAGGGGGACGATGAGCAGTTCTTC. Its translation: CASSVGLEREGDDEQFF.

This chain links TRBV29-1 with TRBJ2-3; D might be TRBD1 or TRBD2, each matching 5 bases. CDR1 and CDR2 from the germline V gene are SQVTM and ANQGSEA. V shed 1 base and J shed 2 bases, with 10 bases lying between them. The CDR3 totals 14 residues. DNA for the CDR3: TGCAGCGTTGAAGTTGGGACCACCACAGATACGCAGTATTTT. The encoded protein is CSVEVGTTTDTQYF.

This chain joins TRBV18 and TRBJ2-5; D is unclear. Trimming took off 2 bases at V and 5 bases at J, with 9 bases between the two ends. This CDR3 has 13 amino acids. The V gene's germline CDR1 is KGHSH and CDR2 LQKENI. The CDR3: CASSPAPLETQYF. DNA of the CDR3: TGTGCCAGCTCACCAGCACCGCTGGAGACCCAGTACTTC.

This clonotype was found many times. This chain connects TRBV25-1 to TRBJ1-5; TRBD1 matches at 8 bases. V shed 4 bases, J shed 3 bases, and the junction held 14 bases outside the gene matches. This CDR3 spans 18 amino acids. Germline V gene sequence: CDR1 MGHDK, CDR2 SYGVNS. CDR3 DNA sequence: TGTGCCAGCAGTGGCACATCTGCACAGGGGGGCAACAATCAGCCCCAGCATTTT. As protein: CASSGTSAQGGNNQPQHF.